This TCR beta chain was sequenced in a study of early T cells in non-severe SARS-CoV-2 infection. For the study at large: Sequencing of bulk RNA from unsorted whole blood was done, without chain pairing. Overall study results and limits: There was a bias toward anti-spike CD8 responses in VDJdb matching, which missed private and CD4 specificities.

Unique molecular identifier tags were affixed to discrete cDNA molecules. TCRdb re-analysed the 5' RACE reads in MiXCR, keeping a single row per CDR3 protein. Among approximately 89,000 distinct CDR3 sequences listed, 11% to 15% were seen once. Germline V lookup: CDR1 SGHVS, CDR2 FQNEAQ. V lost 7 bases, J lost 10 bases, and 10 bases lay in between. This CDR3 has 11 amino acids. This clonotype was observed at least ten times. Antigen: not known. This receptor was taken from an adult who was a healthcare worker with PCR-confirmed SARS-CoV-2 infection or an uninfected control (not recorded which). The chain is built from TRBV7-8 and TRBJ2-2; D unclear. Sequenced sample: whole blood. CDR3 sequence: CASTRTEELFF. Written as DNA, the CDR3 is TGTGCCAGCACCCGTACGGAGGAGCTGTTTTTT.